The entry below describes one T cell receptor beta chain. Its target is not known. These data are taken from a study of T cells in localized non-small cell lung cancer. The CDR3 covers 15 residues. Germline loops: CDR1 LNHDA, CDR2 SQIVND (reference sequence). The J segment lost 4 bases and the V segment lost 3 bases, leaving 8 bases of the junction unmatched. TCRdb's table, derived via immunoSEQ multiplex PCR, lists solely in-frame clones and lacks some. Of 2,000 to 2,500 clones detected, roughly a quarter appear once; the ten largest clones hold about 9.2%. Whole-study findings and limits: In adjacent lung, a median roughly 58 of the top 100 tumor clones were found. Uninvolved adjacent lung had more T cell clonality than any other tissue, topping tumor. Among blood samples, higher T cell density accompanied longer overall survival. A single tumor region was sequenced, leaving heterogeneity possible.

The chain employs TRBV19 and TRBJ2-7; 8 nucleotides align to TRBD1. The sequence was obtained from a female donor of 60 years or more with stage II lung adenocarcinoma. This material consisted of lung tumor tissue, taken before any cancer treatment. CDR3 nucleotides: TGTGCCAGTAGTATTCCCGGGACAGGATTATACGAGCAGTACTTC. It encodes CASSIPGTGLYEQYF.